The source of this T cell receptor beta chain is a study of T cell repertoires in cytomegalovirus infection. As for the study in general: Researchers turned to recently identified HLA-C-restricted CMV epitopes as well as well-studied HLA-B-restricted ones. Public signatures in TCR beta pointed to CMV infection and matching HLA type.

Study-wide findings and caveats: Carriage of CMV together with the relevant HLA was identifiable through cumulative public TCR beta family frequency. HLA-C-restricted CMV clonotypes gave the most frequent clonotype in two of eight donors.

This clonotype was recorded only once. Antigen specificity is unknown. TCRdb used MiXCR to reprocess the reads, holding one entry per CDR3 protein. The repertoire holds roughly 110,000 distinct CDR3 sequences, with about 30% as singletons. Germline CDR1 reads SGHNT; CDR2 reads YYREEE (reference sequence). Trimming at V came to 5 bases and at J to 3 bases, leaving 5 bases not matched to a gene. CDR3 size: 14 residues. The specimen was CD8+ T cells from cultured PBMCs, collected from culture after CMV antigen stimulation. The chain is built from TRBV5-4 and TRBJ2-7; 10 nucleotides match TRBD2. This clonotype was sampled from a human donor in good health (CMV status not recorded). Some clones in this sample may be carry-over from other donors' samples. CDR3 sequence: CASSPAGGGYEQYF. In DNA form, the CDR3 reads TGTGCCAGCAGTCCAGCGGGGGGGGGCTACGAGCAGTACTTC.